The 32 T cell receptor beta chains below all came from one sample that was sequenced in a study of Ad26.COV2.S vaccination and SARS-CoV-2 variants. Treatment reported: about 20 received Ad26.COV2.S at low or high dose, single or two shots; several received placebo; per-sample allocation not given. The samples date from day 63 after the first vaccine or placebo injection. Using immunoSEQ multiplex PCR, the repertoire was profiled, and TCRdb retains in-frame clones only, with some absent. Of more than 300,000 clones detected, about 89% appear once; the ten largest clones hold around 5%. The source was peripheral blood, collected in a trial of Ad26.COV2.S vaccine versus placebo. All receptors come from a person aged 18 to 59 who received the Ad26.COV2.S COVID-19 vaccine or a placebo.

The chain links TRBV6-5 to TRBJ2-5; 9 nucleotides agree with TRBD1. Germline CDR1 and CDR2: MNHEY and SVGAGI. The CDR3 consists of 14 residues. V lost 10 bases, J lost 5 bases, and 11 bases stayed unmatched. The CDR3 loop reads CATKQGAVEETQYF. DNA for the CDR3: TGTGCCACAAAACAGGGGGCGGTTGAGGAGACCCAGTACTTC.

The V gene is TRBV6-5, the J gene TRBJ1-1; no clear D. Germline-derived CDR1 and CDR2 are MNHEY and SVGAGI. Trimming took off 7 bases at V and 1 base at J, with 16 bases between the two ends. The CDR3 is 15 amino acids. In DNA, the CDR3 is TGTGCCAGCAAAAGAAGGCCCGAACCGAACACTGAAGCTTTCTTT. Amino acid sequence: CASKRRPEPNTEAFF.

The chain uses TRBV10-3 and TRBJ1-6; unclear D gene. Trimming removed 3 bases from V and 5 bases from J, with 8 bases in between. Germline V lookup: CDR1 ENHRY, CDR2 SYGVKD. The length of the CDR3 is 14 residues. DNA for the CDR3: TGTGCCATCAGTGATTTGGGGAATAATTCACCCCTCCACTTT. Residues: CAISDLGNNSPLHF.

The chain couples TRBV5-1 to TRBJ1-1; the D is unclear. The CDR3 has 13 amino acids. From germline, CDR1 is SGHRS and CDR2 YFSETQ. V lost 0 bases, J lost 4 bases, and 7 bases lay in between. CDR3 in DNA: TGCGCCAGCAGCTTGGATGCAAGCACTGAAGCTTTCTTT. Translated: CASSLDASTEAFF.

V usage is TRBV2 and J usage is TRBJ2-3, with D possibly matching TRBD1 (5 bases). Trimming cost V 4 bases and J 0 bases, with 5 bases left between them. Germline V CDR1 and CDR2: SNHLY, FYNNEI. The CDR3 is 13 residues long. The CDR3 DNA reads TGTGCCAGCAGTGGGGGCAGCACAGATACGCAGTATTTT. It codes for CASSGGSTDTQYF.

The V call is TRBV7-7, the J call TRBJ2-7; 8 nucleotides agree with TRBD2. This CDR3 is built from 15 residues. Germline V lookup: CDR1 SSHAT, CDR2 FNYEAQ (reference sequence). V was pared by 0 bases and J by 4 bases, with 5 bases of the junction left unmatched. This CDR3 reads CASSLALGRGYEQYF. CDR3 nucleotides: TGTGCCAGCAGCTTAGCCCTCGGGAGGGGATACGAGCAGTACTTC.

The chain uses TRBV25-1 and TRBJ2-2, with D possibly TRBD1 on 5 matching bases. This CDR3 region has 16 residues. Germline V lookup: CDR1 MGHDK, CDR2 SYGVNS. V was pared by 2 bases and J by 1 base, with 11 bases between. The CDR3 region is CASSETGPKNTGELFF. The DNA for the CDR3 is TGTGCCAGCAGTGAAACAGGTCCCAAGAACACCGGGGAGCTGTTTTTT.

This clone showed up many times. The chain joins TRBV6-5 to TRBJ1-2; 7 bases map to TRBD1. The V and J ends lost 5 bases and 4 bases, in that order; junction bases with no gene match: 4. Germline V CDR1 and CDR2: MNHEY, SVGAGI. The CDR3 has 13 residues. The CDR3 loop reads CASSIGTVYGYTF. The CDR3 DNA follows: TGTGCCAGCAGTATCGGGACAGTCTATGGCTACACCTTC.

The chain links TRBV27 to TRBJ2-1, with 10 bases that match TRBD2. The CDR3 is 14 amino acids. V shed 6 bases and J 7 bases; nucleotides not matched to a gene: 6. In germline, CDR1 is MNHEY, CDR2 SMNVEV (reference sequence). DNA for the CDR3: TGTGCCAGCAGCGGACTAGCGGACTTGAATGAGCAGTTCTTC. It encodes CASSGLADLNEQFF.

The genes are TRBV5-1 and TRBJ2-1, with 9 bases identical to TRBD2. The CDR3 totals 16 residues. The germline gives CDR1 SGHRS, CDR2 YFSETQ. Unmatched junction bases numbered 6, after V lost 1 base and J lost 4 bases. The CDR3 sequence is CASSLQASGEYNEQFF. In DNA form, the CDR3 reads TGCGCCAGCAGCTTGCAGGCTAGCGGGGAATACAATGAGCAGTTCTTC.

The J gene is TRBJ1-2, the V gene TRBV7-8; D perhaps matches TRBD1 (5 bases). Germline V gene data show CDR1 as SGHVS and CDR2 as FQNEAQ. Trimming cost V 5 bases and J 2 bases, with 12 bases left between them. The CDR3 covers 14 residues. CDR3 sequence: CASSTGPENYGYTF. CDR3 nucleotides: TGTGCCAGCAGCACGGGACCGGAGAACTATGGCTACACCTTC.

The chain uses TRBV9 and TRBJ2-5; D is possibly TRBD2 (6 bases). V was shortened by 0 bases and J by 2 bases, with 17 bases between the two germline ends. Germline CDR1 reads SGDLS; CDR2 reads YYNGEE. This CDR3 region has 17 residues. CDR3 bases: TGTGCCAGCAGCGTAGGGCCTCACGGGGCGGGACAAGAGACCCAGTACTTC. It encodes CASSVGPHGAGQETQYF. Full variable domain (missing parts from reference TRBV9 and TRBJ2-5): DSGVTQTPKHLITATGQRVTLRCSPRSGDLSVYWYQQSLDQGLQFLIQYYNGEERAKGNILERFSAQQFPDLHSELNLSSLELGDSALYFCASSVGPHGAGQETQYFGPGTRLLVL.

The CDR3 region has the DNA TGTGCCACCAGCGGGCTAGCGGGATCCGGAGAGACCCAGTACTTC. It translates to CATSGLAGSGETQYF. V usage is TRBV15 and J usage is TRBJ2-5; 9 bases map to TRBD2. The CDR3 runs to 15 residues. The V and J ends lost 5 bases and 4 bases, in that order; junction bases with no gene match: 8. Germline-derived CDR1 and CDR2 are LNHNV and YYDKDF (reference sequence).

The chain uses TRBV19 and TRBJ1-6, with 7 positions matching TRBD1. Germline V gene sequence: CDR1 LNHDA, CDR2 SQIVND (reference sequence). The J segment lost 6 bases and the V segment lost 6 bases, leaving 2 bases of the junction unmatched. The CDR3 covers 13 residues. CDR3 residues: CASRGTVNSPLHF. In DNA, the CDR3 is TGTGCCAGTAGGGGGACAGTTAATTCACCCCTCCACTTT.

V and J are TRBV5-5 and TRBJ1-1, with TRBD1 matching 8 bases. The CDR3 has 14 residues. The V gene's germline CDR1 is SGHKS and CDR2 YYEKEE (reference sequence). Unmatched junction bases numbered 3, after V lost 2 bases and J lost 3 bases. CDR3 in amino acids: CASSFGDRHTEAFF. The CDR3, as DNA: TGTGCCAGCAGCTTCGGGGACAGGCACACTGAAGCTTTCTTT.

The chain recombines TRBV27 with TRBJ2-7; perhaps D is TRBD1 or TRBD2 (6 bases each). Germline V CDR1 and CDR2: MNHEY, SMNVEV (reference sequence). This CDR3 has 13 residues. V lost 4 bases to trimming and J lost 4 bases, with 11 bases between them. CDR3 sequence (DNA): TGTGCCAGCAGTTGGGGGGCGGGTTACGAGCAGTACTTC. Translation: CASSWGAGYEQYF.

The chain carries TRBV2 and TRBJ1-6, with 7 bases fitting TRBD1. The CDR3 has 18 amino acids. V dropped 5 bases and J dropped 0; count of bases not matched to a gene: 10. Germline V lookup: CDR1 SNHLY, CDR2 FYNNEI. The CDR3 nucleotides read TGTGCCAGCAGTCATGGGACAGCCCAAGGCTCCTATAATTCACCCCTCCACTTT. Protein: CASSHGTAQGSYNSPLHF.

The V gene is TRBV7-8, the J gene TRBJ1-2; D may be TRBD1 (6 bases). Germline CDR1 and CDR2: SGHVS and FQNEAQ. The CDR3 sequence is 18 residues long. V lost 3 bases to trimming and J lost 4 bases, with 24 bases between them. This CDR3 reads CASSLWSGAPTKSYGYTF. CDR3 coding DNA: TGTGCCAGCAGCTTGTGGTCAGGGGCGCCTACCAAGTCCTATGGCTACACCTTC.

V is TRBV30 and J is TRBJ1-2; D gene uncertain. The CDR3 has 16 amino acids. CDR1 GTSNPN and CDR2 SVGIG come from the germline V gene (reference sequence). The V end was cut by 0 bases, the J end by 6 bases, with 20 bases between. As DNA, the CDR3 is TGTGCCTGGAGTGTAGGGTTCATTGTCAATAGAAATGGCTACACCTTC. Its translation: CAWSVGFIVNRNGYTF. Full variable domain (outside the CDR3, taken from reference TRBV30 and TRBJ1-2): SQTIHQWPATLVQPVGSPLSLECTVEGTSNPNLYWYRQAAGRGLQLLFYSVGIGQISSEVPQNLSASRPQDRQFILSSKKLLLSDSGFYLCAWSVGFIVNRNGYTFGSGTRLTVV.

As concerns this clone: Additional DNA sequences in this sample encode the identical CDR3. This chain joins TRBV6-2 or TRBV6-3 and TRBJ2-1, with D possibly matching TRBD2 (6 bases). CDR1 and CDR2 (germline): MNHEY, SVGEGT. The CDR3 has 11 residues. The V end was cut by 2 bases, the J end by 10 bases, with 6 bases between. CDR3: CASSYGGEQFF. CDR3 coding DNA: TGTGCCAGCAGTTACGGAGGGGAGCAGTTCTTC.

The V gene is TRBV6-1, the J gene TRBJ1-2; D remains ambiguous. V was trimmed by 0 bases and J by 2 bases, leaving 10 bases between them. The CDR3 loop spans 15 amino acids. CDR1 and CDR2 (germline): MNHNS, SASEGT. CDR3 nucleotides: TGTGCCAGCAGTGAAGCCACGGCAAGAAACTATGGCTACACCTTC. It codes for CASSEATARNYGYTF.

The table lists this clone with a count of one. The chain joins TRBV6-5 to TRBJ2-7; no clear D gene. Trimming stripped 4 bases from V and 3 bases from J, with 10 bases between. Germline CDR1 MNHEY, CDR2 SVGAGI. The CDR3 consists of 13 residues. The CDR3 region is CASSFQSDYEQYF. The DNA for the CDR3 is TGTGCCAGCAGTTTCCAGTCTGACTACGAGCAGTACTTC.

The gene calls are TRBV6-1 and TRBJ1-1; D is undetermined. The length of the CDR3 is 15 residues. Germline V CDR1 and CDR2: MNHNS, SASEGT. Trimming pared 1 base from V and 5 bases from J, leaving 14 bases between. The CDR3 reads CASSEGYTSGTEAFF. The CDR3 DNA sequence: TGTGCCAGCAGTGAAGGGTACACGTCGGGGACTGAAGCTTTCTTT.

The V call is TRBV6-5, the J call TRBJ1-1, with D perhaps matching TRBD1 (5 bases). CDR1 MNHEY and CDR2 SVGAGI come from the germline V gene. Trimming took off 4 bases at V and 6 bases at J, with 12 bases between the two ends. This CDR3 region has 13 residues. CDR3 sequence: CASSWDPGAEAFF. The CDR3 DNA reads as TGTGCCAGCAGTTGGGACCCTGGGGCTGAAGCTTTCTTT.

The J gene is TRBJ2-5, the V gene TRBV30; D is unresolved. Germline V gene lookup returns CDR1 GTSNPN and CDR2 SVGIG (reference sequence). Between the trimmed V and J ends, which lost 0 bases and 2 bases, there was a span of 7 bases. The CDR3 consists of 13 residues. The CDR3 sequence is CAWSVSPQETQYF. Here the CDR3 DNA reads TGTGCCTGGAGTGTAAGCCCGCAAGAGACCCAGTACTTC. The full variable domain, rest sourced from reference TRBV30 and TRBJ2-5, is SQTIHQWPATLVQPVGSPLSLECTVEGTSNPNLYWYRQAAGRGLQLLFYSVGIGQISSEVPQNLSASRPQDRQFILSSKKLLLSDSGFYLCAWSVSPQETQYFGPGTRLLVL.

V is TRBV5-5 and J is TRBJ2-2; a weak D match, TRBD1 (6 bases). The CDR3 consists of 13 residues. The germline V gene encodes CDR1 SGHKS and CDR2 YYEKEE (reference sequence). With 1 base removed from V and 6 bases from J, the gap between germline ends came to 7 bases. The CDR3 DNA is TGTGCCAGCAGCTTGTCAGGGGCCGGGGAGCTGTTTTTT. Its translation: CASSLSGAGELFF.

The V gene is TRBV4-3, the J gene TRBJ1-2, with TRBD1 identical over 9 bases. This CDR3 contains 16 residues. The V gene end was trimmed by 3 bases and the J gene end by 3 bases; junction bases not matched to a gene: 8. Per the germline V gene, CDR1 is LGHNA and CDR2 is YSLEER. CDR3 sequence: CASSHWGTGTHYGYTF. CDR3 DNA sequence: TGCGCCAGCAGCCATTGGGGGACAGGGACTCACTATGGCTACACCTTC.

The CDR3 sequence is CAWSPPISNYGYTF. CDR3 coding DNA: TGTGCCTGGAGTCCCCCCATCTCAAACTATGGCTACACCTTC. The chain combines TRBV30 with TRBJ1-2; no clear D gene. The CDR3 has 14 amino acids. The V gene's germline CDR1 is GTSNPN and CDR2 SVGIG (reference sequence). V dropped 2 bases and J dropped 2 bases, with 12 bases sitting between them.

V is TRBV28 and J is TRBJ1-6; 7 positions match TRBD1. The CDR3 is 15 residues long. CDR1 and CDR2 from the germline V gene are MDHEN and SYDVKM. Germline trimming cut 4 bases from V and 10 bases from J; bases unmatched to any gene: 10. The CDR3 reads CASSSQTGFNSPLHF. Here the CDR3 DNA reads TGTGCCAGCAGTTCGCAGACAGGGTTTAACTCACCCCTCCACTTT.

The rearrangement joins TRBV7-2 to TRBJ1-2; D gene unclear. This CDR3 is built from 13 residues. Trimming shortened V by 7 bases and J by 2 bases, and 11 bases separated the two germline ends. Germline V gene data show CDR1 as SGHTA and CDR2 as FQGNSA. Here the CDR3 reads CASTTEENYGYTF. CDR3 bases: TGTGCCAGCACCACAGAGGAAAACTATGGCTACACCTTC.

The chain has TRBV6-6 and TRBJ1-2; possibly TRBD1 for D (5 bases). The germline V and J ends were trimmed by 5 bases and 0 bases, with 22 bases remaining between them. CDR1 and CDR2 (germline): MNHNY, SVGAGI (reference sequence). The CDR3 length is 18 residues. The CDR3: CASSQQPGRLASNYGYTF. CDR3 DNA sequence: TGTGCCAGCAGTCAGCAACCGGGACGATTAGCGTCTAACTATGGCTACACCTTC.

The gene calls are TRBV7-9 and TRBJ1-4; 8 bases are shared with TRBD1. V was pared by 1 base and J by 10 bases, with 8 bases of the junction left unmatched. Germline assignment: CDR1 SEHNR and CDR2 FQNEAQ (reference sequence). The CDR3 runs to 15 residues. The DNA for the CDR3 is TGTGCCAGCAGCTTAGGGGGACAGGAAAGGGGAAAACTGTTTTTT. It specifies CASSLGGQERGKLFF. The full variable domain, its missing parts supplied by reference TRBV7-9 and TRBJ1-4, is DTGVSQNPRHKITKRGQNVTFRCDPISEHNRLYWYRQTLGQGPEFLTYFQNEAQLEKSRLLSDRFSAERPKGSFSTLEIQRTEQGDSAMYLCASSLGGQERGKLFFGSGTQLSVL.